This TCR beta chain was sequenced during a study of CD8 T cells in Susac syndrome. V dropped 4 bases and J dropped 3 bases, with 10 bases sitting between them. The CDR3 loop spans 13 amino acids. Looked up from germline, CDR1 is MNHEY and CDR2 is SVGAGI. Random hexamers were used to reverse transcribe the RNA input (about 0.5 to 1 ug). Coverage of TCR beta CDR3 amplification by immunoSEQ multiplex PCR extended to 54 Vbeta and 13 Jbeta. TCRdb recomputed calls from the immunoSEQ multiplex PCR reads with MiXCR, one row per CDR3 protein. Counted here are 95,000 to 150,000 distinct CDR3 sequences, nearly 96% occurring once; the ten biggest clones make up roughly 0.13%. TCR beta was sequenced from blood CD8+ and CD4+ T cells. Recently defined diagnostic criteria for definite or probable disease were fulfilled by Susac syndrome patients. The authors negatively isolated CD8+ and CD4+ T cells and FACS-enriched TEMRA cells.

The sample comprised CD4+ T cells from PBMCs. This receptor was obtained from a human donor with Susac syndrome. The chain combines TRBV6-5 with TRBJ2-7; no definite D call. CDR3 protein: CASSLGRFYEQYF. In nucleotides, the CDR3 is TGTGCCAGCAGTTTGGGCAGGTTCTACGAGCAGTACTTC.